The T cell receptor (beta chain) under discussion was sequenced for a study of blood T cell repertoires in COVID-19. Study-wide background: The analysed material was cDNA or gDNA that came from T cells, B-cell-depleted T cells, or PBMCs.

Measured with immunoSEQ multiplex PCR; TCRdb has only the in-frame clones, and not every one. This table has around 230,000 clones, 86% appearing once. Those who participated ranged in age from roughly 18 to 90 years and resided in under 25 US areas. Clinical history reported by participants formed the basis on which cohorts were assigned. The TCR sequence derives from a woman aged 40 to 50 with acute COVID-19. The specimen was PBMCs or T cells enriched from blood (not recorded which).

In DNA form, the CDR3 reads TGTGCCAGCAGCCAAGATCCGCTCGGGAACACTGAAGCTTTCTTT. As protein: CASSQDPLGNTEAFF. The chain joins TRBV3-1 (or the pseudogene TRBV3-2) to TRBJ1-1, with no clear D. The CDR3 length is 15 residues. V lost 0 bases, J lost 1 base, and 9 bases lay in between. Germline values: CDR1 LGHDT, CDR2 YNNKEL (reference sequence).